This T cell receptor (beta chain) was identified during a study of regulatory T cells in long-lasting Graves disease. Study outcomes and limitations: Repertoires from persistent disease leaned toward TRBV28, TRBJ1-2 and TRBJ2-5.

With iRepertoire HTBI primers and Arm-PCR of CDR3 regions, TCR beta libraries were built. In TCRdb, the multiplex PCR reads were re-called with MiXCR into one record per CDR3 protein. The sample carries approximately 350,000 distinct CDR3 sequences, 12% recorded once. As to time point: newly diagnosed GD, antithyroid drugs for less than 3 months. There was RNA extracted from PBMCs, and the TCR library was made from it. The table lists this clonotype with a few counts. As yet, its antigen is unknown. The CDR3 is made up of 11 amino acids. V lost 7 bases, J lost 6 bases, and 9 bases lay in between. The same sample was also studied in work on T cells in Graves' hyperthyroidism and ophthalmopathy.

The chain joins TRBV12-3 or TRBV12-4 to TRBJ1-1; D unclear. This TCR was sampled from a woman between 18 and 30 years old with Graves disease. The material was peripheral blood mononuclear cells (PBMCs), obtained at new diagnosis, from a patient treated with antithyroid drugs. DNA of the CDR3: TGTGCCAGCACTTCCAACGCTGAAGCTTTCTTT. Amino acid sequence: CASTSNAEAFF.